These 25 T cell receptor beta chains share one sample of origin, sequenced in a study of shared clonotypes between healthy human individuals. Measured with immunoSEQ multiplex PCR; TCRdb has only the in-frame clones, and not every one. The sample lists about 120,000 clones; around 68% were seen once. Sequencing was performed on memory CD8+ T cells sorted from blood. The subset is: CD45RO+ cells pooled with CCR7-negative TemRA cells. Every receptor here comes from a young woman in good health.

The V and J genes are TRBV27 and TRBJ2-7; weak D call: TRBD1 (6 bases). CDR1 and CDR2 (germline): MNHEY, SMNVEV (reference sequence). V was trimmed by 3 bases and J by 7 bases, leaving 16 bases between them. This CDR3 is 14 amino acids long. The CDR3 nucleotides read TGTGCCAGCAGTTTCGGCAGGGGCTGGGGGGAGCAGTACTTC. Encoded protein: CASSFGRGWGEQYF.

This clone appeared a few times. CDR3 nucleotides: TGCGCCAGCAGCTTGGGTGGTAGCGTTAACAATGAGCAGTTCTTC. Its protein is CASSLGGSVNNEQFF. The V gene is TRBV5-1, the J gene TRBJ2-1; tentative D call: TRBD2 (5 bases). Germline values: CDR1 SGHRS, CDR2 YFSETQ. Between the trimmed V and J ends, which lost 0 bases and 5 bases, there was a span of 12 bases. The CDR3 consists of 15 residues.

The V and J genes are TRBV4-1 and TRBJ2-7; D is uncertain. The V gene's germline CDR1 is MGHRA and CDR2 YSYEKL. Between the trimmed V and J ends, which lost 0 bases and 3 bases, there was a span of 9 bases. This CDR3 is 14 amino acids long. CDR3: CASSQEDTFYEQYF. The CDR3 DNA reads TGCGCCAGCAGCCAAGAGGATACCTTCTACGAGCAGTACTTC.

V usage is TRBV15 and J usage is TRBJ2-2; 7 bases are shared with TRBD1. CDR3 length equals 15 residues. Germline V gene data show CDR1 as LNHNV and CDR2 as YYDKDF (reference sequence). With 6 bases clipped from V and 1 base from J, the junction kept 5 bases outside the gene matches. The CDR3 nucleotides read TGTGCCACCAGGCATCGGGACAGGAACACCGGGGAGCTGTTTTTT. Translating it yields CATRHRDRNTGELFF.

The CDR3: CASRETGTGGRNIQYF. CDR3 in DNA: TGTGCCAGCAGGGAAACAGGGACGGGAGGAAGAAACATTCAGTACTTC. The rearrangement joins TRBV2 to TRBJ2-4, with D possibly being TRBD2 (7 bases). This CDR3 spans 16 amino acids. V dropped 6 bases and J dropped 6 bases, with 21 bases sitting between them. Germline CDR1 reads SNHLY; CDR2 reads FYNNEI.

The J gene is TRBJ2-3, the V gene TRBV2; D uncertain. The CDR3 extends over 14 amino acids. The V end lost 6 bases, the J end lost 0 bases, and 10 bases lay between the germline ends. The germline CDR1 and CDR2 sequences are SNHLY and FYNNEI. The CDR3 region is CASRTRISTDTQYF. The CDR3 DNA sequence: TGTGCCAGCAGAACGCGGATTAGCACAGATACGCAGTATTTT.

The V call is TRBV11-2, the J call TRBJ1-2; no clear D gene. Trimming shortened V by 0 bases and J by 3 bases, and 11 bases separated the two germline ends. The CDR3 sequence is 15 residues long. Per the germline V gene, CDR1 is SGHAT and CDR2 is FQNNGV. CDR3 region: CASSLEPGWDYGYTF. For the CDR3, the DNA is TGTGCCAGCAGCTTAGAGCCCGGTTGGGACTATGGCTACACCTTC.

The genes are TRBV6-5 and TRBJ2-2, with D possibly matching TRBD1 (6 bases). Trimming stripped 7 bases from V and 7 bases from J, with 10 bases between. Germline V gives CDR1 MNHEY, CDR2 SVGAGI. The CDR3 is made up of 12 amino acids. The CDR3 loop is CASTQGSGELFF. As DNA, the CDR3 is TGTGCCAGCACCCAGGGGAGCGGGGAGCTGTTTTTT.

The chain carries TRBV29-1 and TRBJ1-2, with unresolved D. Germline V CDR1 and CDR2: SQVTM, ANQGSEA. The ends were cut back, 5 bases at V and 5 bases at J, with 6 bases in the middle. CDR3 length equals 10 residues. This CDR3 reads CSVTQYGYTF. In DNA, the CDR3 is TGCAGCGTTACTCAATATGGCTACACCTTC.

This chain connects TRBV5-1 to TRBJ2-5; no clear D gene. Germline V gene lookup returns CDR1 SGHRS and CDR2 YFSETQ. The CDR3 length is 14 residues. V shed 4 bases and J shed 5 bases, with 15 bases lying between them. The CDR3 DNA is TGCGCCAGCAGCCCACTTGGCGCTGGGGAGACCCAGTACTTC. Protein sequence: CASSPLGAGETQYF.

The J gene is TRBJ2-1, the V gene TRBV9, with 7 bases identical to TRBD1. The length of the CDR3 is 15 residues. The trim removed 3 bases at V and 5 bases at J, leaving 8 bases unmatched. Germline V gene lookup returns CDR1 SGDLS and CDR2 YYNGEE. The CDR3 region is CASSEDRSTHNEQFF. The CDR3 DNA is TGTGCCAGCAGCGAGGACAGGTCGACCCACAATGAGCAGTTCTTC.

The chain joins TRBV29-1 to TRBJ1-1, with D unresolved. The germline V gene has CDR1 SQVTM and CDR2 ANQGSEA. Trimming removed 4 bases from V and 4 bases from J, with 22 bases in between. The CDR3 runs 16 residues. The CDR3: CSVVHPGTRKGTEAFF. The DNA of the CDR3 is TGCAGCGTTGTCCATCCGGGCACGCGTAAGGGCACTGAAGCTTTCTTT.

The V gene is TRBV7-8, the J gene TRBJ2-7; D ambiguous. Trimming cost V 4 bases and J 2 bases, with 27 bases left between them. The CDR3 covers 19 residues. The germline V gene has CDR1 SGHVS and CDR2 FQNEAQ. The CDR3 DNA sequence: TGTGCCAGCAGCTCCCGATATAAACGACCGGAGTATAAAGCCTACGAGCAGTACTTC. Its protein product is CASSSRYKRPEYKAYEQYF.

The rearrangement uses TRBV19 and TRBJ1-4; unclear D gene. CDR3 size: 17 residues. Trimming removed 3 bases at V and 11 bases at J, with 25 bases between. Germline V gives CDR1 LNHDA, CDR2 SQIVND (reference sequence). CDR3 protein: CASSIPPVWRLIGKLFF. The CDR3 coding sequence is TGTGCCAGTAGTATCCCTCCCGTTTGGAGACTAATAGGGAAACTGTTTTTT.

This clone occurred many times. Here the CDR3 DNA reads TGTGCCAGCAGCGTAGCCGGGGCATCCGACGAGCAGTACTTC. Encoded protein: CASSVAGASDEQYF. This chain joins TRBV9 and TRBJ2-7; D tentatively fits TRBD1 or TRBD2 (5 bases each). V dropped 0 bases and J dropped 5 bases, with 12 bases sitting between them. The germline gives CDR1 SGDLS, CDR2 YYNGEE. The CDR3 is 14 residues long.

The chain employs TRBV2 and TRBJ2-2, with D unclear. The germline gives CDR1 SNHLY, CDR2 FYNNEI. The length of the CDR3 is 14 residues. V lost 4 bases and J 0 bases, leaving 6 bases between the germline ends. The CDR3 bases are TGTGCCAGCAGTGTGTCCTCGAACACCGGGGAGCTGTTTTTT. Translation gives CASSVSSNTGELFF.

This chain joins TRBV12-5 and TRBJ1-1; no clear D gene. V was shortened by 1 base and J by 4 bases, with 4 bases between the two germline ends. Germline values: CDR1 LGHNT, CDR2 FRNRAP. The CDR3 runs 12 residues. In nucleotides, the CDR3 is TGTGCTAGTGGTTTGGAAACCACTGAAGCTTTCTTT. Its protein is CASGLETTEAFF.

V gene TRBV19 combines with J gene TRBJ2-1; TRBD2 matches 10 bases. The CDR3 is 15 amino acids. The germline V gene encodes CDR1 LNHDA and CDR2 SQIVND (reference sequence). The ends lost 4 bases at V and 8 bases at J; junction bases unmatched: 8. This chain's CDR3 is CASSTGLANVDEQFF. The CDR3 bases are TGTGCCAGTAGTACGGGACTAGCGAACGTAGATGAGCAGTTCTTC. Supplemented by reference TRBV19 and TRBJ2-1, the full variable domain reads DGGITQSPKYLFRKEGQNVTLSCEQNLNHDAMYWYRQDPGQGLRLIYYSQIVNDFQKGDIAEGYSVSREKKESFPLTVTSAQKNPTAFYLCASSTGLANVDEQFFGPGTRLTVL.

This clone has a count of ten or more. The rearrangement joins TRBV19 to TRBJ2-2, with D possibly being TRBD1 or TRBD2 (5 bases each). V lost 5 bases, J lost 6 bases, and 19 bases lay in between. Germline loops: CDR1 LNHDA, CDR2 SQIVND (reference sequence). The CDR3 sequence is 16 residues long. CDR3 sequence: CASSQIETWDAGELFF. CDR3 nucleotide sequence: TGTGCCAGTAGTCAAATCGAGACCTGGGACGCCGGGGAGCTGTTTTTT.

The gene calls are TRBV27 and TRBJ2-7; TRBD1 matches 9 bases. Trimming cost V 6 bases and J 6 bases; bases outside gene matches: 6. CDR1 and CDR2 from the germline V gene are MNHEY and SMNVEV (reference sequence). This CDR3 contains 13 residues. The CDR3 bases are TGTGCCAGCAGATTCGGGACAGGGACCGAGCAGTACTTC. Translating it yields CASRFGTGTEQYF.

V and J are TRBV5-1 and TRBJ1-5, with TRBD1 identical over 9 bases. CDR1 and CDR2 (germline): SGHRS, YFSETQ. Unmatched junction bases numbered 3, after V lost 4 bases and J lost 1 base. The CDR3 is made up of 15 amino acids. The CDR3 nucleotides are TGCGCCAGCAGCGTCGGGACAGGGAGCAATCAGCCCCAGCATTTT. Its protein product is CASSVGTGSNQPQHF.

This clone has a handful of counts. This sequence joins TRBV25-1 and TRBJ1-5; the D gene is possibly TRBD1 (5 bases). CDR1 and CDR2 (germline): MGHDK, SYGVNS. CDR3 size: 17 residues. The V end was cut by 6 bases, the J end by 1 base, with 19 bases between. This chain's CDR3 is CASSEPGREPSNQPQHF. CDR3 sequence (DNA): TGTGCCAGCAGCGAACCCGGCAGGGAGCCGAGCAATCAGCCCCAGCATTTT.

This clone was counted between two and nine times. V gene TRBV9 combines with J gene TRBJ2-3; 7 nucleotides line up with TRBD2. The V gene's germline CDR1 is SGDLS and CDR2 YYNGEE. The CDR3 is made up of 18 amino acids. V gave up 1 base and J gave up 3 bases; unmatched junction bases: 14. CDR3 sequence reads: CASSVSGASGALTDTQYF. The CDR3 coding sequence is TGTGCCAGCAGCGTATCTGGGGCTAGCGGAGCACTTACAGATACGCAGTATTTT.

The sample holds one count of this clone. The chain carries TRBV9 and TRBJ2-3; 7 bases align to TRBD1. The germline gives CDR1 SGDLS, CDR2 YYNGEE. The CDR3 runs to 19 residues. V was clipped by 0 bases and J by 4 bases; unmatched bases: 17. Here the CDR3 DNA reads TGTGCCAGCAGCGTAGTAGTAGAGACCCCACAGGGGAAGCCAGATACGCAGTATTTT. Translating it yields CASSVVVETPQGKPDTQYF.

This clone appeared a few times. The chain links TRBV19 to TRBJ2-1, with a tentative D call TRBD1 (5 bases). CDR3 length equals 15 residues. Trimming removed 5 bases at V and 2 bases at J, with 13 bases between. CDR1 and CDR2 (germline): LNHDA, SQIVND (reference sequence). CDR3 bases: TGTGCCAGTAGTCAATTACAGGACACCTACAATGAGCAGTTCTTC. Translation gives CASSQLQDTYNEQFF. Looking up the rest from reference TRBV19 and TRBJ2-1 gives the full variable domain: DGGITQSPKYLFRKEGQNVTLSCEQNLNHDAMYWYRQDPGQGLRLIYYSQIVNDFQKGDIAEGYSVSREKKESFPLTVTSAQKNPTAFYLCASSQLQDTYNEQFFGPGTRLTVL.